What follows are 9 T cell receptor beta chains derived from one specimen sequenced in a study of technical replicates of blood from a few donors. TCRdb keeps only in-frame clones here, not all; method: immunoSEQ multiplex PCR. Of 87,000 or so clones in the sample, roughly 94% were seen once. The specimen sequenced was T cells isolated from PBMCs. The receptors stem from a human donor in good health.

The gene calls are TRBV4-2 and TRBJ1-2, with 7 bases aligning to TRBD1. V shed 0 bases and J 9 bases; nucleotides not matched to a gene: 7. CDR1 LGHNA and CDR2 YNFKEQ come from the germline V gene. The CDR3 is made up of 14 amino acids. CDR3 bases: TGTGCCAGCAGCCAAGACCCGGGACAGAGTCGCTACACCTTC. Encoded protein: CASSQDPGQSRYTF.

This chain links TRBV10-3 with TRBJ1-2, with D unclear. Germline V gene lookup returns CDR1 ENHRY and CDR2 SYGVKD. The V and J ends lost 5 bases and 9 bases respectively, with 16 bases between them. The CDR3 covers 13 residues. The CDR3 DNA sequence: TGTGCCATCAGTCCTAATTCGAACGATCGCTACACCTTC. Its protein product is CAISPNSNDRYTF.

V gene TRBV29-1 combines with J gene TRBJ2-1; 9 bases fit TRBD2. Germline trimming cut 4 bases from V and 2 bases from J; bases unmatched to any gene: 3. The CDR3 extends over 14 amino acids. Germline V CDR1 and CDR2: SQVTM, ANQGSEA. CDR3 in amino acids: CSVAPSGAYNEQFF. CDR3 sequence (DNA): TGCAGCGTTGCCCCTAGCGGGGCCTACAATGAGCAGTTCTTC.

The chain links TRBV27 to TRBJ2-6; D unclear. There are 13 residues in the CDR3. CDR1 is MNHEY, CDR2 SMNVEV, per germline (reference sequence). V was shortened by 8 bases and J by 0 bases, with 5 bases between the two germline ends. The CDR3 coding sequence is TGTGCCAGCTCCGGCTCTGGGGCCAACGTCCTGACTTTC. Encoded protein: CASSGSGANVLTF.

The rearrangement links TRBV27 to TRBJ1-5, with D possibly being TRBD1 (6 bases). Trimming left V 6 bases short and J 6 bases short, with 15 bases between. In germline, CDR1 is MNHEY, CDR2 SMNVEV (reference sequence). This CDR3 region has 14 residues. CDR3 in DNA: TGTGCCAGCAGCCAACAGGGCAGATCTCAGCCCCAGCATTTT. Its translation: CASSQQGRSQPQHF.

Concerning this clone: Because the CDR3's place on the DNA is in doubt, the DNA is left out and the CDR3 is given as listed by TCRdb. V usage is TRBV5-1 and J usage is TRBJ2-7; the listed D gene, TRBD2, was not tested against the DNA. The CDR3 extends over 13 residues, inclusive of both ends. CDR1 is SGHRS, CDR2 YFSETQ, per germline. The CDR3 here is CASSLEWGNGSRV.

V gene TRBV28 combines with J gene TRBJ1-5, with TRBD1 matching 8 bases. The junction had 7 bases not matched to a gene; V was cut back by 5 bases and J by 7 bases. This CDR3 is built from 14 residues. Looked up from germline, CDR1 is MDHEN and CDR2 is SYDVKM. CDR3 in amino acids: CASSQLDRAQPQHF. CDR3 in DNA: TGTGCCAGCAGTCAATTGGACAGGGCCCAGCCCCAGCATTTT.

The chain joins TRBV19 to TRBJ1-2; no clear D. The germline gives CDR1 LNHDA, CDR2 SQIVND (reference sequence). The V end lost 1 base, the J end lost 7 bases, and 10 bases lay between the germline ends. CDR3 size: 13 residues. In nucleotides, the CDR3 is TGTGCCAGTAGTATAGGGAGCTTCGGTGGCTACACCTTC. Translation gives CASSIGSFGGYTF. The whole variable domain, remainder taken from reference TRBV19 and TRBJ1-2, is DGGITQSPKYLFRKEGQNVTLSCEQNLNHDAMYWYRQDPGQGLRLIYYSQIVNDFQKGDIAEGYSVSREKKESFPLTVTSAQKNPTAFYLCASSIGSFGGYTFGSGTRLTVV.

The chain combines TRBV5-1 with TRBJ2-7; 7 nucleotides match TRBD1. Per the germline V gene, CDR1 is SGHRS and CDR2 is YFSETQ. There are 14 residues in the CDR3. The trim removed 5 bases at V and 3 bases at J, leaving 8 bases unmatched. In DNA, the CDR3 is TGCGCCAGCAGGCCCGAGGGGGCGAACTACGAGCAGTACTTC. Amino acids: CASRPEGANYEQYF.